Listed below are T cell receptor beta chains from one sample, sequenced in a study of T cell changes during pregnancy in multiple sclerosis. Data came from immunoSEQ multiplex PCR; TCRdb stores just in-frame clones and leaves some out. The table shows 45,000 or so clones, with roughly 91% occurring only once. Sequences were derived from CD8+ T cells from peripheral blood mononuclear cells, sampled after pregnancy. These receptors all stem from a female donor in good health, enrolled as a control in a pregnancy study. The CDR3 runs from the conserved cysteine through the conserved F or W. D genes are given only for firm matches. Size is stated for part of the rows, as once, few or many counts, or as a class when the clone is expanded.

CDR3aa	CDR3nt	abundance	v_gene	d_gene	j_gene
CASSPYGGTEAFF	TGTGCCAGCAGCCCCTATGGTGGCACTGAAGCTTTCTTT	.	TRBV7-8	.	TRBJ1-1
CASSQAGSSYNEQFF	TGCGCCAGCAGCCAAGCGGGGAGCTCCTACAATGAGCAGTTCTTC	.	TRBV4-3	.	TRBJ2-1
CASSLVDPVRDSYEQYF	TGTGCCAGCAGCTTAGTTGACCCCGTTCGGGACTCCTACGAGCAGTACTTC	.	TRBV7-8	.	TRBJ2-7
CASTPGGNEQFF	TGTGCCAGCACCCCGGGGGGCAATGAGCAGTTCTTC	.	TRBV7-9	TRBD2	TRBJ2-1
CASSLAAGATNEKLFF	TGTGCCAGCAGCTTGGCCGCAGGGGCAACTAATGAAAAACTGTTTTTT	.	TRBV5-6	.	TRBJ1-4
CASSQLVQGVNTEAFF	TGCGCCAGCAGCCAGTTAGTACAGGGGGTGAACACTGAAGCTTTCTTT	.	TRBV4-1	TRBD1	TRBJ1-1
CASSLGGQGQGYTF	TGTGCCAGCAGCCTCGGGGGGCAGGGTCAAGGCTACACCTTC	once	TRBV11-2	.	TRBJ1-2
CASSQRGTEAFF	TGTGCCAGCAGCCAACGGGGGACTGAAGCTTTCTTT	.	TRBV14	.	TRBJ1-1
CASSQDRVVSYNSPLHF	TGCGCCAGCAGCCAAGACAGGGTAGTCTCCTATAATTCACCCCTCCACTTT	once	TRBV4-3	.	TRBJ1-6
CASGRGQSPLHF	TGTGCCAGCGGAAGGGGTCAATCACCCCTCCACTTT	.	TRBV7-9	.	TRBJ1-6
CASGRPAYEQYF	TGTGCCAGCGGGCGACCCGCCTACGAGCAGTACTTC	.	TRBV28	.	TRBJ2-7
CASGADGNTEAFF	TGTGCCAGCGGAGCGGATGGGAACACTGAAGCTTTCTTT	.	TRBV11-3	.	TRBJ1-1
CAWSPWGSGGRGTQYF	TGTGCCTGGTCCCCTTGGGGGAGCGGGGGGCGCGGTACGCAGTATTTT	.	TRBV30	TRBD2	TRBJ2-3
CASGAGGSYNEQFF	TGTGCCAGCGGGGCGGGGGGGTCCTACAATGAGCAGTTCTTC	.	TRBV27	TRBD2	TRBJ2-1
CASSTGISPQHF	TGTGCCAGCAGTACAGGGATATCGCCCCAGCATTTT	.	TRBV27	.	TRBJ1-5
CASSGLAGGAGELFF	TGTGCCAGCTCCGGCTTAGCGGGGGGGGCCGGGGAGCTGTTTTTT	.	TRBV9	TRBD2	TRBJ2-2
CASSQDRGGSNQPQHF	TGTGCCAGCAGCCAGGACAGGGGAGGGTCTAATCAGCCCCAGCATTTT	.	TRBV2	TRBD1	TRBJ1-5
CASSRGGPNYGYTF	TGTGCCAGCAGTAGAGGGGGCCCTAACTATGGCTACACCTTC	once	TRBV27	TRBD1	TRBJ1-2
CASSLGTGGNQPQHF	TGTGCCAGCAGCCTGGGGACAGGTGGCAATCAGCCCCAGCATTTT	.	TRBV5-6	TRBD1	TRBJ1-5
CASSLGGANNEQFF	TGTGCCAGCAGCCTCGGGGGGGCGAACAATGAGCAGTTCTTC	.	TRBV5-6	TRBD2	TRBJ2-1
CASSPRGGAFSGELFF	TGTGCCAGTAGTCCCAGAGGGGGCGCATTCTCCGGGGAGCTGTTTTTT	.	TRBV19	TRBD1	TRBJ2-2
CASSLDRDWTSGNTIYF	TGCGCCAGCAGCTTGGACAGGGATTGGACGTCTGGAAACACCATATATTTT	.	TRBV5-1	.	TRBJ1-3
CATSRVQGRWVNEQFF	TGTGCCACCAGCAGAGTTCAGGGGCGATGGGTCAATGAGCAGTTCTTC	.	TRBV15	.	TRBJ2-1
CALCLGHSSVGNYGYTF	TGTGCCCTTTGTCTGGGACATTCAAGTGTGGGCAACTATGGCTACACCTTC	.	TRBV9	.	TRBJ1-2
CAWSPGTGLTEAFF	TGTGCCTGGAGCCCCGGGACAGGGTTAACTGAAGCTTTCTTT	.	TRBV30	TRBD1	TRBJ1-1
CASSLMAGTGDEDTQYF	TGTGCCAGCAGTTTAATGGCCGGGACAGGGGACGAAGATACGCAGTATTTT	.	TRBV27	TRBD1	TRBJ2-3
CASSFEVWETQYF	TGTGCCAGCAGCTTCGAGGTTTGGGAGACCCAGTACTTC	once	TRBV7-6	.	TRBJ2-5
CASQSDRAQETQYF	TGTGCCAGCCAAAGCGACAGGGCCCAAGAGACCCAGTACTTC	.	TRBV7-9	TRBD1	TRBJ2-5
CASSPTGGAMNTEAFF	TGTGCCAGTAGTCCGACAGGGGGAGCCATGAACACTGAAGCTTTCTTT	.	TRBV19	TRBD1	TRBJ1-1
CASSLWGIKDGHTRGSHNEQFF	TGTGCCAGCAGTTTATGGGGCATTAAGGACGGACACACACGGGGGTCGCACAATGAGCAGTTCTTC	.	TRBV27	.	TRBJ2-1
CASSYSRGMNTEAFF	TGTGCCAGCAGTTACTCTAGAGGCATGAACACTGAAGCTTTCTTT	.	TRBV6-5	.	TRBJ1-1
CASSLQGAVSQPQHF	TGTGCCAGCAGCCTGCAGGGGGCGGTCAGTCAGCCCCAGCATTTT	.	TRBV28	TRBD1	TRBJ1-5
CASSSDSLNTGELFF	TGTGCCAGCAGCTCCGACAGCCTAAACACCGGGGAGCTGTTTTTT	.	TRBV7-9	.	TRBJ2-2
CASSQTSGANNEQFF	TGCGCCAGCAGCCAGACTAGCGGGGCAAACAATGAGCAGTTCTTC	once	TRBV4-3	TRBD2	TRBJ2-1
CASSPRTGGTNQPQHF	TGCGCCAGCAGCCCTAGGACAGGGGGGACCAATCAGCCCCAGCATTTT	.	TRBV4-3	TRBD1	TRBJ1-5
CASSQGLGSEAFF	TGTGCCAGCAGCCAAGGATTAGGGAGTGAAGCTTTCTTT	.	TRBV4-2	.	TRBJ1-1
CASSDGMDGISGANVLTF	TGTGCCAGCAGTGACGGGATGGACGGGATCTCTGGGGCCAACGTCCTGACTTTC	.	TRBV2	.	TRBJ2-6
CATATSGGSYEQYF	TGTGCCACCGCGACTAGCGGGGGGTCCTACGAGCAGTACTTC	.	TRBV19	TRBD2	TRBJ2-7
CASSVGQGAYEQYF	TGTGCCAGCAGCGTAGGGCAGGGGGCCTACGAGCAGTACTTC	.	TRBV9	TRBD1	TRBJ2-7
CASSEGTYEQYF	TGTGCCAGCAGTGAAGGTACTTACGAGCAGTACTTC	.	TRBV6-1	.	TRBJ2-7
CASSYSTGYGYTF	TGTGCCAGCAGTTACTCGACAGGCTACGGCTACACCTTC	once	TRBV6-5	.	TRBJ1-2
CASSYTYRKPTGELFF	TGTGCCAGCAGTTACACCTACAGGAAACCCACCGGGGAGCTGTTTTTT	.	TRBV6-5	.	TRBJ2-2
CASSEKEQGGQPQHF	TGTGCCAGCAGTGAGAAGGAACAGGGCGGTCAGCCCCAGCATTTT	.	TRBV6-1	.	TRBJ1-5
CASSFQSHPNTGELFF	TGCGCCAGCAGCTTTCAGTCACATCCGAACACCGGGGAGCTGTTTTTT	many	TRBV4-3	.	TRBJ2-2
CASTSGTSKFGEQFF	TGTGCCAGCACCTCCGGGACTAGCAAGTTTGGTGAGCAGTTCTTC	.	TRBV5-4	TRBD2	TRBJ2-1
CASSPSRGVEYGYTF	TGTGCCAGCAGCCCGAGCAGGGGCGTTGAGTATGGCTACACCTTC	.	TRBV16	.	TRBJ1-2